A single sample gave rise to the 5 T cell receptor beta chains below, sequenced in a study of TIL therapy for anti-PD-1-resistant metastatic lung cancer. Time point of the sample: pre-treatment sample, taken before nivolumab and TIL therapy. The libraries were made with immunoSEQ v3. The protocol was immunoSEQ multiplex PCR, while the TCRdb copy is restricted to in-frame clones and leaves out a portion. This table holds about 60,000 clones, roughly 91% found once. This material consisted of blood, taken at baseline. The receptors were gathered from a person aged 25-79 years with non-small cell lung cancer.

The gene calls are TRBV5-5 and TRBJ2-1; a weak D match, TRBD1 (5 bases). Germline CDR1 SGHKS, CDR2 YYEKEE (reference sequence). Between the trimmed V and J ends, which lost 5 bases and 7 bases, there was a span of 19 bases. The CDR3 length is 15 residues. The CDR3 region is CASRADSFSGNEQFF. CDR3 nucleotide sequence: TGTGCCAGCAGAGCCGACAGCTTCTCTGGGAATGAGCAGTTCTTC.

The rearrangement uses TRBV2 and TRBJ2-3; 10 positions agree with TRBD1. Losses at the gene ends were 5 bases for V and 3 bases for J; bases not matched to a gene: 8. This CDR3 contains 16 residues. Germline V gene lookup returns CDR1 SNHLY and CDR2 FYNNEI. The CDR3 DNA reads TGTGCCAGCAGTATTACGACAGGGGGCGGGACAGATACGCAGTATTTT. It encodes CASSITTGGGTDTQYF.

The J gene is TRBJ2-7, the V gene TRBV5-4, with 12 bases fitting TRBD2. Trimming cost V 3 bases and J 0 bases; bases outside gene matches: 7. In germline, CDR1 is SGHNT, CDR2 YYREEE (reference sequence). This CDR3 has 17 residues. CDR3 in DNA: TGTGCCAGCAGCTCAGGACTAGCGGGGACCTCCTCCTACGAGCAGTACTTC. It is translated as CASSSGLAGTSSYEQYF. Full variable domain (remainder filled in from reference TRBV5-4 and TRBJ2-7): ETGVTQSPTHLIKTRGQQVTLRCSSQSGHNTVSWYQQALGQGPQFIFQYYREEENGRGNFPPRFSGLQFPNYSSELNVNALELDDSALYLCASSSGLAGTSSYEQYFGPGTRLTVT.

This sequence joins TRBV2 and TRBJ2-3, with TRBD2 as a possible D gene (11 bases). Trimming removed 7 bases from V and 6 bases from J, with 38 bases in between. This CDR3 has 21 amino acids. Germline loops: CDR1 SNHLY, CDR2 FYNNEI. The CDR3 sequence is CASNRRGQGNSGRAVSDTQYF. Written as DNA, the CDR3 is TGTGCCAGCAACAGAAGGGGACAGGGGAATAGCGGGAGGGCCGTCTCGGATACGCAGTATTTT.

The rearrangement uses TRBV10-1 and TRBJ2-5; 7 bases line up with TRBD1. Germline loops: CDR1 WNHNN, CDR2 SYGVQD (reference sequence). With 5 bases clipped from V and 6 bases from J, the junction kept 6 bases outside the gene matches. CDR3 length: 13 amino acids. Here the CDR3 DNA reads TGCGCCAGCAGTTTAACAGGGGACAAGACCCAGTACTTC. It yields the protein CASSLTGDKTQYF.